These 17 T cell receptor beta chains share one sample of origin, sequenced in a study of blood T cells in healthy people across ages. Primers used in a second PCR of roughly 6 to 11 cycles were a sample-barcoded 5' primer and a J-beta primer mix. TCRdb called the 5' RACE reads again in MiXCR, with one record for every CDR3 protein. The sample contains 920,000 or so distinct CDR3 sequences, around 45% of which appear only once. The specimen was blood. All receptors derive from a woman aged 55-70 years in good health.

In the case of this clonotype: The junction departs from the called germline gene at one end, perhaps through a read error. CDR3 sequence: CAASRVRESDTQYF. In DNA form, the CDR3 reads TGTGCCGCCAGCAGAGTGAGGGAATCAGATACGCAGTATTTT. This chain joins TRBV15 and TRBJ2-3; a possible D gene is TRBD2 (5 bases). This CDR3 is 14 amino acids long. Germline-derived CDR1 and CDR2 are LNHNV and YYDKDF (reference sequence).

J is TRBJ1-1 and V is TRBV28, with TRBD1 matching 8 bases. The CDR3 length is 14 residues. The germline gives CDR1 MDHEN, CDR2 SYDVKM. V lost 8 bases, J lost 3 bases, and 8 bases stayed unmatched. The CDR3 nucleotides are TGTGCCAGCGCGCGGACAGGGTCCTACACTGAAGCTTTCTTT. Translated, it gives CASARTGSYTEAFF.

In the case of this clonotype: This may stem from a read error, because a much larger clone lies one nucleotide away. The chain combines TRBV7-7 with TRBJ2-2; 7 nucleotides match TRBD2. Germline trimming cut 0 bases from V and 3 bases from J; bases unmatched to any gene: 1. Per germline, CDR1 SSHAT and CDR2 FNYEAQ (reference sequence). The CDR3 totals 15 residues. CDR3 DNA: TGTGCCAGCAGCTTAGCGGGAGGGGACACCGGGGAGCTGTTTTTT. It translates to CASSLAGGDTGELFF.

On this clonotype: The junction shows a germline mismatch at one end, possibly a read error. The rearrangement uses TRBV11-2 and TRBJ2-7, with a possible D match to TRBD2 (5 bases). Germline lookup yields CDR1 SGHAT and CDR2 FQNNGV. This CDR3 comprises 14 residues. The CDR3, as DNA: TGTACCAGCAGCTCAACAGACGGGACCTACGAGCAGTACTTC. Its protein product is CTSSSTDGTYEQYF.

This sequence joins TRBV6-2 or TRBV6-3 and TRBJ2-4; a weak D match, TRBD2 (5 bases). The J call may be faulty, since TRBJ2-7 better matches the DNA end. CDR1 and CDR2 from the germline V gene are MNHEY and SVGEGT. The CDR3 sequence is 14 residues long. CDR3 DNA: TGTGCCAGCAGTTACTCGGGGAGTCGCCACGAGCAGTACTTC. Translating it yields CASSYSGSRHEQYF.

This CDR3 reads CASGGAPDTQYF. CDR3 sequence (DNA): TGTGCCAGCGGCGGGGCCCCAGATACGCAGTATTTT. J is TRBJ2-3 and V is TRBV27, with D maybe TRBD2 (6 bases). Trimming removed 8 bases at V and 4 bases at J, with 10 bases between. The V gene's germline CDR1 is MNHEY and CDR2 SMNVEV (reference sequence). The CDR3 length is 12 residues.

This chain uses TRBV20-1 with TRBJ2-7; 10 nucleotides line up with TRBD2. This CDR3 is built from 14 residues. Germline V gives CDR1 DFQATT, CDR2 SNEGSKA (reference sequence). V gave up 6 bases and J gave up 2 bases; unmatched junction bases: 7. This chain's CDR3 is CSASRGTSAYEQYF. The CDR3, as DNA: TGCAGTGCATCCCGGGGGACTAGCGCCTACGAGCAGTACTTC.

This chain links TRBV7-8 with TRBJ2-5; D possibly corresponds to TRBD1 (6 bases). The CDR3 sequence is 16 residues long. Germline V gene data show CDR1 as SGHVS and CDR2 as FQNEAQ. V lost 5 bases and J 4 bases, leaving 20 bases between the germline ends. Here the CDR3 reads CASSKVGAGVGETQYF. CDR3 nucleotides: TGTGCCAGCAGCAAAGTAGGGGCAGGGGTCGGAGAGACCCAGTACTTC.

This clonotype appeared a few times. This CDR3 reads CASSLGREEETQYF. CDR3 in DNA: TGTGCCAGCAGCTTGGGGCGGGAGGAAGAGACCCAGTACTTC. V is TRBV9 and J is TRBJ2-5, with TRBD2 identical over 8 bases. Germline V gene data show CDR1 as SGDLS and CDR2 as YYNGEE. Trimming took 4 bases from V and 3 from J; bases not matched to a gene: 5. The CDR3 length is 14 residues.

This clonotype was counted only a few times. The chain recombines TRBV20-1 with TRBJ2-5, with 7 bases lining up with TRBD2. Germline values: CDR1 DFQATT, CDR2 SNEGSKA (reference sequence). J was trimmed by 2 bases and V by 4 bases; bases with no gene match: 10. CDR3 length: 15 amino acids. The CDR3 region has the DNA TGCAGTGCTACCATCGGCGGGGGAACACAAGAGACCCAGTACTTC. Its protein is CSATIGGGTQETQYF.

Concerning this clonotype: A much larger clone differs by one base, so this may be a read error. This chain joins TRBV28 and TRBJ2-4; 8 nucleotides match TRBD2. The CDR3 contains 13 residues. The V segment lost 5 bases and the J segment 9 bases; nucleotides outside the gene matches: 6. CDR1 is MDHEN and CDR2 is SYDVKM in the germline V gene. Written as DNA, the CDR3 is TGTGCCAGCAGTAGCGGGAGAGGGATCATTCAGTACTTC. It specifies CASSSGRGIIQYF.

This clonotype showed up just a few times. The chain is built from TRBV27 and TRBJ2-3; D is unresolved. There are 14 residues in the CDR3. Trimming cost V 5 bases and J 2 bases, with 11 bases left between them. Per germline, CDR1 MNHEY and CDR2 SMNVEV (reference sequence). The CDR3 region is CASSAPGYTDTQYF. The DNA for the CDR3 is TGTGCCAGCAGTGCCCCGGGCTACACAGATACGCAGTATTTT.

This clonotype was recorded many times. As DNA, the CDR3 is TGCAGCGTTTCGACAGGGGTAGGCACAGATACGCAGTATTTT. Protein: CSVSTGVGTDTQYF. The rearrangement uses TRBV29-1 and TRBJ2-3, with TRBD1 identical over 8 bases. Germline CDR1 and CDR2: SQVTM and ANQGSEA. The CDR3 consists of 14 residues. The V gene end was trimmed by 5 bases and the J gene end by 1 base; junction bases not matched to a gene: 5.

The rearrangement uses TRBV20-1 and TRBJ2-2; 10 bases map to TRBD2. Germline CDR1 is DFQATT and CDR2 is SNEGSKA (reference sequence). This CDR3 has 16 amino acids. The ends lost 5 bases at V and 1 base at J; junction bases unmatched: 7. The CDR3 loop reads CSAEALAGENTGELFF. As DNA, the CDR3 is TGCAGTGCTGAGGCCCTAGCGGGAGAGAACACCGGGGAGCTGTTTTTT.

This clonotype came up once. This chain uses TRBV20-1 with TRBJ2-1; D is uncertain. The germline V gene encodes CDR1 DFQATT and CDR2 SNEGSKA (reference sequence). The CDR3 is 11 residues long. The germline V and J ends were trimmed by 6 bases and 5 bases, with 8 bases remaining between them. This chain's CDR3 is CSASINNEQFF. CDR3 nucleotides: TGCAGTGCCTCGATTAACAATGAGCAGTTCTTC.

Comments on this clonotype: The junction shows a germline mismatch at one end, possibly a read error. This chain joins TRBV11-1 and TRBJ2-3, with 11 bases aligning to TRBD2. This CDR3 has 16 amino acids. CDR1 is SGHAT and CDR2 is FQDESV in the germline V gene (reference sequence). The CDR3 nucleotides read TGTGCCAGCAGCGCCGGGACTAGCGGAAACACAGATACGCGGTATTTT. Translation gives CASSAGTSGNTDTRYF. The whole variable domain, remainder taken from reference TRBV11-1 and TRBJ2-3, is EAEVAQSPRYKITEKSQAVAFWCDPISGHATLYWYRQILGQGPELLVQFQDESVVDDSQLPKDRFSAERLKGVDSTLKIQPAELGDSAMYLCASSAGTSGNTDTRYFGPGTRLTVL.

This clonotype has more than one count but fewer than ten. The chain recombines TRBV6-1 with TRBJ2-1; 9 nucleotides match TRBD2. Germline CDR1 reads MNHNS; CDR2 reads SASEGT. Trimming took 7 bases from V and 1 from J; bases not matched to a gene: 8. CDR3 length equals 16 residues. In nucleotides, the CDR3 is TGTGCCAGCATAAGTAGCGGGAGAAGGTCCTACAATGAGCAGTTCTTC. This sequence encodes CASISSGRRSYNEQFF.